This T cell receptor (beta chain) originates from a study of T-cell reconstitution after alpha-beta-depleted transplantation in children. The CDR3 totals 17 residues. CDR1 and CDR2 from the germline V gene are SGHAT and FQNNGV. After removal of 2 bases from V and 3 bases from J, the junction contained 12 bases not matched to a gene. Study-wide findings and caveats: Approximately two months post-transplant, alpha-beta T cells reportedly originated from several hundred expanded graft clones. Recipient T cells and thymic progenitors that survived gave rise to the high TCRbeta diversity observed at day 60 in some patients. The authors attributed T-cell counts and diversity one year after transplant mostly to newly produced T cells.

Library preparation (for TCRbeta) was performed with unique molecular identifiers. TCRdb recomputed calls from the PCR reads with MiXCR, one row per CDR3 protein. The data hold around 600,000 distinct CDR3 sequences, with around 23% observed a single time. This clonotype was seen only a few times. The target antigen is unknown. This receptor was taken from a boy in the first two years of life who had a stem cell transplant for acute myeloid leukemia, so the T cells may come from the graft donor. This sample comprised PBMCs, mostly from graft donor cells, obtained 360 days after TCRalphabeta/CD19-depleted stem cell transplant. This chain uses TRBV11-2 with TRBJ1-2; 7 bases align to TRBD1. In nucleotides, the CDR3 is TGTGCCAGCAGCTTATTGCAGGGGGGAACTCGGGACTATGGCTACACCTTC. This translates into CASSLLQGGTRDYGYTF.